One T cell receptor (beta chain) is described in this entry. What this receptor recognizes is not known. Per-base qualities were not stored, and no clone one base away is much larger. Using the deep immunoSEQ assay, TCR CDR3 regions were amplified from genomic DNA by multiplex PCR. Extracted genomic DNA from each cell subset was distributed evenly across all wells of several immunoSEQ 96-well plates, and each plate was treated as a replicate. For sorted subsets, roughly 200 ng genomic DNA, equal to about 30,000 T cell genomes, was loaded into each replicate PCR. The purified libraries were quantified using a Qubit 3.0 fluorometer, sized with a Bioanalyzer 2100, and then quantified again using the KAPA Library Quantification kit. Every immunoSEQ 96-well plate was sequenced on a dedicated single-read 150-cycle Illumina NextSeq 550 flow cell. The paper's data handling went like this. The immunoSEQ output contained only junctional sequences without quality scores, so filtering could not match that applied to full-length reads. To assign V/J genes and CDR3, sequences were annotated using PyIR, a Python wrapper for IgBLAST v1.9, with IMGT germline references. Reads were filtered out if the reads had weak V/J assignments (E-value above 1e-6), no CDR3, stop codons, out-of-frame junctions, or ambiguous translated residues. V3J clonotypes were defined by identical inferred V gene, J gene, and CDR3 amino acid sequence. To compute the percentage overlap between repertoires, the number of shared unique clonotypes was divided by the size of the smaller repertoire. Repertoire richness was assessed with RTK rarefaction, the Chao1 estimator, and Recon v2.1 estimates of unobserved clonotypes. Generation probabilities were computed with OLGA for all TCRbeta clonotypes obtained by the gDNA method from several donors. TCRdb provides this immuneACCESS table in a form limited to in-frame rearrangements. Some clones are lacking; in checked studies, under half of them reflect an unresolved V gene, and why the rest are absent is not known. For V, J and clone size, that table is used; D and trimming come from the DNA. The sample includes over 2 million clones, with around 92% observed a single time. The ten largest clones represent 0.3% to 0.45% of the sample.

Including the terminal cysteine and phenylalanine, the CDR3 comprises 15 residues. Of the read, only the CDR3 DNA is kept; its 45 bases are in frame from base 1. Trimming removed 5 bases from V and 5 bases from J; the gene matches leave 6 bases unexplained. As encoded in the germline V gene, CDR1 is SGHTA while CDR2 is FQGTGA. These data belong to a study of shared clonotypes between healthy human individuals (dated by TCRdb to 2019 to 2021). For the wider study: The cohort comprised a couple of women and a few men aged 18 to 49 years. For each donor, CD4 naive and CD4 memory were each given three plates, CD8 naive was given two plates, and CD8 memory was given one plate. To estimate repertoire size and how much clonotype sharing occurs between individuals, the study deeply sequenced the blood TCR repertoires of about five healthy adults. Libraries were prepared and TCR repertoires were sequenced by different laboratories using diverse techniques, in order to increase sequencing depth and limit assay-specific biases. Each donor's leukapheresis produced roughly between about 0.9 and 9.5 billion PBMCs. Study-wide conclusions, independent of this receptor: Because the study included a small number of donors, the genetic and exposure-history diversity represented was limited. Incomplete sequencing was indicated by rarefaction of sorted-subset datasets, despite the large sequencing depth. When four donors were compared, the shared fraction of clonotypes was about 5.2% for naive CD4, more than 3% for naive CD8, about 2.5% for memory CD4, and roughly 0.43% for memory CD8. Pairwise subsampling indicated that sequencing depth was expected to affect the degree of clonotype sharing among donors. Naive subsets generally had larger estimated clonotype richness than memory subsets. Sampling was restricted to blood, and TCR repertoires in tissues likely differ from the TCR repertoires found in blood. Compared with non-shared clonotypes, the clonotypes found in all four sorted-subset donors had higher generation probabilities.

The donors were healthy, HIV-negative adults with no recently reported acute infections or vaccinations. Only Caucasian adults living in Nashville, Tennessee, USA were represented among the donors. CD4+ T cells were enriched by magnetic negative selection, after which naive cells were positively selected on CD45RA and the negative fraction was taken as the memory subset. Blood was obtained by leukapheresis, after which PBMCs were separated by Ficoll-Histopaque density gradient centrifugation and cryopreserved in liquid nitrogen vapor phase. Analytical flow cytometry was used to check the purity and quantity of every magnetically sorted T cell population. Genomic DNA was isolated from each sorted fraction and quantified by UV absorbance on a Nanodrop 2000c.

The origin of this receptor is a young man in good health. Some clones in this sample may be carry-over from other donors' samples. This receptor chain uses TRBV7-3 and TRBJ2-3; 11 junctional bases match TRBD2. The material sequenced was naive CD4+ T cells from PBMCs. Explained via the paper, the cell subset or site label denotes: CD45RA+ positively selected. The nucleotide sequence reads TGTGCCAGCAGCCCTACTAGCGGGAGTATAGATACGCAGTATTTT. Its protein is CASSPTSGSIDTQYF.